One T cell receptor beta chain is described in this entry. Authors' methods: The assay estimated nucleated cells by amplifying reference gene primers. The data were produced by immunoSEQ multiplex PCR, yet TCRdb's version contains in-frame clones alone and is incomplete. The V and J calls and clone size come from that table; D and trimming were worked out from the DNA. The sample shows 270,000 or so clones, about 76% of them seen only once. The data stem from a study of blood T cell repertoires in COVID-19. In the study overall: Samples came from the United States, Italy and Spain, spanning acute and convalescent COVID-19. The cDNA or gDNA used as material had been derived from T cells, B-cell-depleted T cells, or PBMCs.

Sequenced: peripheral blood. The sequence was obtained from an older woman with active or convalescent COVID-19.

CDR3 coding DNA: TGCGCCAGCAGCTTGGGGGGCAGCACTGAAGCTTTCTTT. It is translated as CASSLGGSTEAFF. The rearrangement joins TRBV5-1 to TRBJ1-1, with D possibly being TRBD1 (5 bases). This CDR3 is 13 amino acids long. The germline gives CDR1 SGHRS, CDR2 YFSETQ. V was trimmed by 0 bases and J by 4 bases, leaving 7 bases between them. The whole variable domain, filled in from reference TRBV5-1 and TRBJ1-1, reads KAGVTQTPRYLIKTRGQQVTLSCSPISGHRSVSWYQQTPGQGLQFLFEYFSETQRNKGNFPGRFSGRQFSNSRSEMNVSTLELGDSALYLCASSLGGSTEAFFGQGTRLTVV.